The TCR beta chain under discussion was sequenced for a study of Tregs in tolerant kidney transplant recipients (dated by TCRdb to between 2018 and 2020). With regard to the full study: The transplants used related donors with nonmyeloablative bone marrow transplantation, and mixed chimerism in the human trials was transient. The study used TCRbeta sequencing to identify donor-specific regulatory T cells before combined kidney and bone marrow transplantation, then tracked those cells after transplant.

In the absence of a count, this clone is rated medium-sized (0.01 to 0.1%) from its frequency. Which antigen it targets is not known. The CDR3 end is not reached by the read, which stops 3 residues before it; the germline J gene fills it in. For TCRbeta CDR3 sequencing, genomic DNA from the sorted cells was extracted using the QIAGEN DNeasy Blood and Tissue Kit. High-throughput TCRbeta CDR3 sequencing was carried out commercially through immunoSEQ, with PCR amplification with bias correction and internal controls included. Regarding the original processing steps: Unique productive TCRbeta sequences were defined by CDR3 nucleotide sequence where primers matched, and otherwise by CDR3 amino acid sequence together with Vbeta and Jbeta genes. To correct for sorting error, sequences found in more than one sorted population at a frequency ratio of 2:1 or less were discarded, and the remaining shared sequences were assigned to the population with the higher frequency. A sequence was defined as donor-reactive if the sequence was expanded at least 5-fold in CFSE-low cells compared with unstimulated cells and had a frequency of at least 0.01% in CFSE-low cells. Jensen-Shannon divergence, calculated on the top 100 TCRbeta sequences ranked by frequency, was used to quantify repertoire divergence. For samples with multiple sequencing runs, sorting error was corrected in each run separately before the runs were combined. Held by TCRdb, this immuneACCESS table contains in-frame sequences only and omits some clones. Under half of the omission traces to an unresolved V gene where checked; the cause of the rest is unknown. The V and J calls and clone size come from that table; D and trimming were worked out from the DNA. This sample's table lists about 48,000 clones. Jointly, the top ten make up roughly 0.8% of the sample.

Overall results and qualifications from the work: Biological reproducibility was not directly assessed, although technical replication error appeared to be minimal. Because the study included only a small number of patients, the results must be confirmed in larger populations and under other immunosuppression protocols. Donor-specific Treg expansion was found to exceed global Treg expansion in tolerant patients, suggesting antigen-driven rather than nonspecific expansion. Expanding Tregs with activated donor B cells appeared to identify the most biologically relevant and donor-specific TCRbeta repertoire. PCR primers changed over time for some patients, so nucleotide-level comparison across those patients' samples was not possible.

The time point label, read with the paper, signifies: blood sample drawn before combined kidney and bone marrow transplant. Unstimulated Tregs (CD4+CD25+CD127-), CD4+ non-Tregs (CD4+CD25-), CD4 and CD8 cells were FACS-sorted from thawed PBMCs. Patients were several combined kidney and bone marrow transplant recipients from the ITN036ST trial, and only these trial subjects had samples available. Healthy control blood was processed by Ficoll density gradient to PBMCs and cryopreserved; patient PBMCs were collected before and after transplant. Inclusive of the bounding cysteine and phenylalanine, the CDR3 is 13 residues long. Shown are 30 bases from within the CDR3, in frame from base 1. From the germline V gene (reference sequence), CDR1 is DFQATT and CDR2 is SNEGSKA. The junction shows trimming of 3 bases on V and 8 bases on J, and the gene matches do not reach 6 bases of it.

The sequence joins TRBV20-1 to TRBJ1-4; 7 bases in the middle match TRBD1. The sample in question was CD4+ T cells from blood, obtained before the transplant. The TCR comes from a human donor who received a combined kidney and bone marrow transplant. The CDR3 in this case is CSASSRGREKLFF. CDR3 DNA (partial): TGCAGTGCTAGCAGTAGGGGGCGCGAAAAA.